This T cell receptor (beta chain) was captured in a study of blood T cell repertoires in COVID-19. On the study more broadly: The United States, Italy and Spain provided the acute and convalescent COVID-19 samples. Sample material is recorded as cDNA or gDNA derived from T cells, B-cell-depleted T cells, or PBMCs.

Germline CDR1 and CDR2: LGHDT and YNNKEL (reference sequence). CDR3 size: 15 residues. Trimming stripped 1 base from V and 2 bases from J, with 11 bases between. Assay used: immunoSEQ multiplex PCR; TCRdb lists only in-frame clones, some missing. The sample lists more than 40,000 clones, roughly 83% occurring once. The rearrangement uses TRBV3-1 (or the pseudogene TRBV3-2) and TRBJ2-5; D unresolved. The receptor's source is a man between 50 and 59 years old with acute or convalescent COVID-19. Sequenced input: peripheral blood. The CDR3 bases are TGTGCCAGCAGCCAAGGTCGACAAGAACAAGAGACCCAGTACTTC. Translation: CASSQGRQEQETQYF.